Listed below are T cell receptor beta chains from one sample, sequenced in a study of long-term antiretroviral therapy in people with HIV. Profiling relied on immunoSEQ multiplex PCR, and the TCRdb table lists in-frame clones only, not all of them. The data contain approximately 20,000 clones, roughly 79% of them seen just once; the ten biggest clones take up 6.9%. The sequences come from unsorted PBMCs, collected 2.2 years after starting antiretroviral therapy. The receptors were sampled from a man aged 45-65 years with HIV. Both conserved end residues are part of each CDR3. A D gene is named only where the DNA matches it firmly. The size of a clone is reported for some rows only, either as once, few or many, or as a class for expanded clones.

v_call	d_call	j_call	cdr3_length	clone_size	cdr3_nt	cdr3_aa
TRBV6-5	.	TRBJ2-2	13	.	TGTGCCAGCAGTCCAATCAGGGCCGGGGAGCTGTTTTTT	CASSPIRAGELFF
TRBV5-1	TRBD2	TRBJ2-3	15	.	TGCGCCAGCAGCTTGTTGAGCGGGGGGGCAGATACGCAGTATTTT	CASSLLSGGADTQYF
TRBV19	.	TRBJ1-1	15	.	TGTGCCAGTAATGAGATTCGGGGGGTGAACACTGAAGCTTTCTTT	CASNEIRGVNTEAFF
TRBV7-2	.	TRBJ2-5	14	.	TGTGCCAGCAGCTTCTATAGTCTCCAAGAGACCCAGTACTTC	CASSFYSLQETQYF
TRBV7-9	.	TRBJ1-5	15	few	TGTGCCAGCAGCCTCGGAGGGTATAGCAATCAGCCCCAGCATTTT	CASSLGGYSNQPQHF
TRBV18	.	TRBJ1-4	13	.	TGTGCCAGCTCACCAGGGTATAATGAAAAACTGTTTTTT	CASSPGYNEKLFF
TRBV11-2	TRBD2	TRBJ2-1	15	.	TGTGCCAGCAGCGGACTAGCGGGGGGTGGCAATGAGCAGTTCTTC	CASSGLAGGGNEQFF
TRBV14	TRBD2	TRBJ2-3	18	few	TGTGCCAGCAGCCCGCCAGCGGGAGGATTCCCTAGCACAGATACGCAGTATTTT	CASSPPAGGFPSTDTQYF
TRBV6-6	TRBD2	TRBJ2-5	16	.	TGTGCCAGCAGTTCAACAGGGACTAGCGGTAGGGGTACCCAGTACTTC	CASSSTGTSGRGTQYF
TRBV9	.	TRBJ2-4	13	.	TGTGCCAGCAGCCCCTGGGGGGATGGCATTCAGTACTTC	CASSPWGDGIQYF
TRBV4-2	.	TRBJ1-6	16	few	TGTGCCAGCAGCCAAGATTTGGGCGGGGCAGCTTCACCCCTCCACTTT	CASSQDLGGAASPLHF
TRBV9	.	TRBJ2-6	14	.	TGTGCCAGCAGCCGAGACTCTGGGGCCAACGTCCTGACTTTC	CASSRDSGANVLTF
TRBV10-3	TRBD2	TRBJ2-7	16	.	TGTGCCATCAGGGAACCGGGACTAGCGGGAGGCTACGAGCAGTACTTC	CAIREPGLAGGYEQYF
TRBV5-1	TRBD2	TRBJ2-1	15	.	TGCGCCAGCAGCTTGGTTCAGCGGGACTACAATGAGCAGTTCTTC	CASSLVQRDYNEQFF
TRBV18	.	TRBJ1-1	12	.	TGTGCCAGCTCAAAAGGGATCACTGAAGCTTTCTTT	CASSKGITEAFF
TRBV7-8	.	TRBJ2-7	15	.	TGTGCCAGCAGCTTGACGTACAGGGTCACCTACGAGCAGTACTTC	CASSLTYRVTYEQYF
TRBV14	.	TRBJ1-1	11	.	TGTGCCAGCAGCCGAGGCCCTGAAGCTTTCTTT	CASSRGPEAFF
TRBV4-3	TRBD2	TRBJ2-1	17	once	TGCGCCAGCAGCCGAACGACTAGCGGGAGTGTATTGAATGAGCAGTTCTTC	CASSRTTSGSVLNEQFF
TRBV23-1	TRBD1	TRBJ1-5	19	.	TGCGCCAGCAGTCAATCGAAGAGACAGGGGGCCGATAGCAATCAGCCCCAGCATTTT	CASSQSKRQGADSNQPQHF
TRBV19	TRBD1	TRBJ2-1	15	.	TGTGCCAGTAGTATTAGGACAGGGGGCTACAATGAGCAGTTCTTC	CASSIRTGGYNEQFF
TRBV10-1	.	TRBJ1-1	14	.	TGCGCCAGCAGTGAGGGGGGACGGGGGACTGAAGCTTTCTTT	CASSEGGRGTEAFF
TRBV5-1	TRBD1	TRBJ2-2	15	.	TGCGCCAGCAGCCGCGAGACAGGGGAAGCCGGGGAGCTGTTTTTT	CASSRETGEAGELFF
TRBV7-2	TRBD1	TRBJ1-5	13	.	TGTGCCAGCAGGCCGGACAGGAATCAGCCCCAGCATTTT	CASRPDRNQPQHF
TRBV28	.	TRBJ1-6	14	.	TGTGCCAGCAGCCGCAGGGATTATAATTCACCCCTCCACTTT	CASSRRDYNSPLHF
TRBV18	TRBD1	TRBJ2-3	15	.	TGTGCCAGCTCACCTCAGGGGGCTGGGACAGATACGCAGTATTTT	CASSPQGAGTDTQYF
TRBV27	.	TRBJ1-1	15	few	TGTGCCAGCAGTTTGGAACACCCTTCCTACACTGAAGCTTTCTTT	CASSLEHPSYTEAFF
TRBV7-2	.	TRBJ2-6	16	.	TGTGCCAGCAGCTTAGGGCCGGGTTCTGGGGCCAACGTCCTGACTTTC	CASSLGPGSGANVLTF
TRBV9	.	TRBJ1-3	13	.	TGTGCCAGTGGCCGGGCCTCTGGAAACACCATATATTTT	CASGRASGNTIYF
TRBV6-1	.	TRBJ2-1	14	.	TGTGCCAGCAGTGAATCAGGGAATCGCAATGAGCAGTTCTTC	CASSESGNRNEQFF
TRBV10-1	.	TRBJ2-3	14	.	TGCGCCAGCAGTGAAGACGGGGACACAGATACGCAGTATTTT	CASSEDGDTDTQYF
TRBV9	.	TRBJ1-4	16	.	TGTGCCAGCAGCGTAGCGGAGGGGGGGGTCAATGAAAAACTGTTTTTT	CASSVAEGGVNEKLFF
TRBV28	TRBD1	TRBJ1-1	14	.	TGTGCCAGCAGTTTAGGCAGGGGGGGCACTGAAGCTTTCTTT	CASSLGRGGTEAFF
TRBV30	TRBD2	TRBJ2-3	14	.	TGTGCCTGGACGAGCGGGAGCTTTACCCACGCGGGGTATTTT	CAWTSGSFTHAGYF
TRBV5-6	TRBD2	TRBJ2-1	15	.	TGTGCCAGCAGCGCTAGCGGGAGGGCCTTCTATGAGCAGTTCTTC	CASSASGRAFYEQFF
TRBV29-1	.	TRBJ1-2	14	once	TGCAGCGTTGCCCCGCGAATGGGATTCTATGGCTACACCTTC	CSVAPRMGFYGYTF
TRBV7-6	.	TRBJ2-7	13	.	TGTGCCAGCAGCCTCGGACGGAGTTTGGAGCAGTACTTC	CASSLGRSLEQYF
TRBV28	.	TRBJ1-4	13	.	TGTGCCAGCAGTTCACCCCCCCTAGAAAAACTGTTTTTT	CASSSPPLEKLFF
TRBV6-6	.	TRBJ1-5	16	.	TGTGCCAGCAGCTACGGAACTCGGGGACCCAATCAGCCCCAGCATTTT	CASSYGTRGPNQPQHF
TRBV7-3	.	TRBJ2-1	14	.	TGTGCCAGCGCCTATCGGGGCAGCTACAATGAGCAGTTCTTC	CASAYRGSYNEQFF
TRBV7-9	.	TRBJ2-1	13	.	TGTGCCAGCAGCTTAGTGGGGGTCAATGAGCAGTTCTTC	CASSLVGVNEQFF
TRBV5-1	.	TRBJ2-1	15	.	TGCGCCAGCAGCTATACAGGGTCGAGGGCCAATGAGCAGTTCTTC	CASSYTGSRANEQFF
TRBV19	TRBD1	TRBJ2-2	14	.	TGTGCCAGTACCAACAGGGGAAGGACCGGGGAGCTGTTTTTT	CASTNRGRTGELFF
TRBV11-1	TRBD1	TRBJ1-2	14	.	TGTGCCAGCAGCTCACGTCGGGACAGCCTTATGACCACCTTC	CASSSRRDSLMTTF
TRBV28	.	TRBJ1-2	14	.	TGTGCCAGCAGTTTACCCCCCAGGCCCTATGGCTACACCTTC	CASSLPPRPYGYTF
TRBV7-8	.	TRBJ2-7	14	.	TGTGCCAGCAGCTCAATGACAACATCCTACGAGCAGTACTTC	CASSSMTTSYEQYF
TRBV9	.	TRBJ2-7	13	.	TGTGCCAGCAGCGTAGGGGTGAATCGGGAGCAGTACTTC	CASSVGVNREQYF
TRBV4-3	.	TRBJ1-1	16	.	TGCGCCAGCAGCCAAGCGAACGGACCGCTGAACACTGAAGCTTTCTTT	CASSQANGPLNTEAFF
TRBV4-3	TRBD1	TRBJ1-3	18	.	TGCGCCAGCAGCCAAGCCCCCTCGACAGGGCCGGGCGGAAACACCATATATTTT	CASSQAPSTGPGGNTIYF
TRBV19	TRBD1	TRBJ2-7	15	.	TGTGCCAGTAGTATAGGACAGGGCCCAGGATACGAGCAGTACTTC	CASSIGQGPGYEQYF
TRBV28	TRBD2	TRBJ2-1	15	.	TGTGCCAGCAGTTTAAGAACGGGAGGGCCCTATGAGCAGTTCTTC	CASSLRTGGPYEQFF
TRBV21-1	.	TRBJ1-3	13	.	TGTGCCAGCAGCTCTCGCCCTGGAAACACCATATATTTT	CASSSRPGNTIYF
TRBV14	.	TRBJ2-7	12	.	TGTGCCAGCAGCCAAACGCACCCGGAGCAGTACTTC	CASSQTHPEQYF
TRBV6-1	.	TRBJ1-1	11	few	TGTGCCAGTGACGGGGTAACAGAAGCTTTCTTT	CASDGVTEAFF
TRBV5-6	.	TRBJ2-1	14	.	TGTGCCAGCAGCTCCTGGACCAGGTACAATGAGCAGTTCTTC	CASSSWTRYNEQFF
TRBV19	.	TRBJ2-3	16	.	TGTGCCAGTAGTACCGGAGGGAGGGGGCGAATCCCTACGCAGTATTTT	CASSTGGRGRIPTQYF
TRBV5-1	TRBD2	TRBJ2-2	17	.	TGCGCCAGCAGCTTGCGGCTAGCGGGGACCAACACCGGGGAGCTGTTTTTT	CASSLRLAGTNTGELFF
TRBV18	TRBD2	TRBJ2-7	14	few	TGTGCCAGCTCACCAGGACTAGCGGGGTACGGGCAGTACTTC	CASSPGLAGYGQYF